This TCR beta chain was recorded in a study of blood T cell repertoires in COVID-19. With 6 bases removed from V and 3 bases from J, the gap between germline ends came to 11 bases. This CDR3 is built from 13 residues. In germline, CDR1 is WNHNN, CDR2 SYGVQD (reference sequence). Profiled with immunoSEQ multiplex PCR; TCRdb holds only in-frame clones, not every one. The repertoire holds under 350,000 clones, 85% to 90% seen once, with about 4.6% in the top ten. Material for sequencing was peripheral blood. The chain carries TRBV10-1 and TRBJ1-1; D ambiguous. The source is a man between 35 and 55 years old with acute or convalescent COVID-19. CDR3: CASRDDIYTEAFF. In DNA form, the CDR3 reads TGCGCCAGCAGAGACGACATTTACACTGAAGCTTTCTTT.